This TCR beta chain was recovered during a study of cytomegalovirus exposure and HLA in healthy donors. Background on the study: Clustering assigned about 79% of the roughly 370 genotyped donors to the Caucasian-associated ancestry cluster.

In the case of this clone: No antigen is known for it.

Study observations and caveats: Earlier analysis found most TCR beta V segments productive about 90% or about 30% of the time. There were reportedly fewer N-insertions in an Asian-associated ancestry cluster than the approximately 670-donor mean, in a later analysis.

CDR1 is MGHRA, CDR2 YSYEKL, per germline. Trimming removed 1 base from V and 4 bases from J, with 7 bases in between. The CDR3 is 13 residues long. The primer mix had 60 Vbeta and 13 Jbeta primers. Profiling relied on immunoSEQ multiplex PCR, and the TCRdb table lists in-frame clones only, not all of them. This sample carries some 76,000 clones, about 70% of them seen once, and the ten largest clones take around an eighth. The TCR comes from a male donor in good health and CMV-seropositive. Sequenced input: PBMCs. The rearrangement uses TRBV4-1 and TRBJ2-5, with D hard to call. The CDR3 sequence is CASSQVLIETQYF. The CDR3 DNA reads TGCGCCAGCAGCCAAGTACTCATAGAGACCCAGTACTTC.